This T cell receptor beta chain derives from a study of blood T cell repertoires in COVID-19. Study in general: Researchers got acute and convalescent COVID-19 samples from the United States, Italy and Spain. The cDNA or gDNA used as material had been derived from T cells, B-cell-depleted T cells, or PBMCs.

J gave up 9 bases and V 2 bases, and 13 bases lay outside the gene matches. The CDR3 extends over 15 amino acids. Germline CDR1 SQVTM, CDR2 ANQGSEA. Seattle patients were enrolled while actively infected and followed longitudinally. Original analysis: Counts of nucleated cells, estimated from reference gene primer amplification, were obtained. Measured with immunoSEQ multiplex PCR; TCRdb has only the in-frame clones, and not every one. That table gives V, J and clone size, and the DNA gave D and trimming. The table has a few hundred thousand clones, 85% to 90% seen once. The specimen was peripheral blood. The source is a woman in her forties or fifties with COVID-19, enrolled during active disease. This rearrangement joins TRBV29-1 to TRBJ2-1; 7 bases agree with TRBD1. The CDR3 is CSVEKGGPQYVEQFF. The CDR3 DNA reads TGCAGCGTTGAAAAAGGGGGCCCACAATACGTTGAGCAGTTCTTC.